This T cell receptor (beta chain) stems from a study of shared clonotypes between healthy human individuals. General study findings and limits: Rarefaction revealed incomplete sorted-subset sequencing despite large depth. Four donors showed sharing of about 5.5% of naive CD4 clonotypes.

The method was immunoSEQ multiplex PCR; TCRdb's version includes in-frame clones alone and lacks a portion of them. This table holds 700,000 to 950,000 clones, roughly 96% found once. CD45RO-negative cells were positively selected for CCR7, leaving out terminally differentiated effector memory CD45RA+ cells. Free of recent acute infections or vaccinations, the donors were healthy HIV-negative adults. Turning to this clone: Antigen: not known.

Looked up from germline, CDR1 is GTSNPN and CDR2 is SVGIG (reference sequence). With 5 bases removed from V and 3 bases from J, the gap between germline ends came to 14 bases. The CDR3 is made up of 13 amino acids. V is TRBV30 and J is TRBJ2-7, with D perhaps matching TRBD1 or TRBD2 (5 bases each). This sequence originates from a man aged 25 to 45 in good health. The sample consisted of naive CD8+ T cells sorted from blood. Written as DNA, the CDR3 is TGTGCCTGGCACCGGGACGGATACTACGAGCAGTACTTC. Its translation: CAWHRDGYYEQYF. Looking up the rest from reference TRBV30 and TRBJ2-7 gives the full variable domain: SQTIHQWPATLVQPVGSPLSLECTVEGTSNPNLYWYRQAAGRGLQLLFYSVGIGQISSEVPQNLSASRPQDRQFILSSKKLLLSDSGFYLCAWHRDGYYEQYFGPGTRLTVT.